These 30 T cell receptor beta chains originate from one sample sequenced in a study of CD8 T cells in ankylosing spondylitis. TCRdb processed the 5' RACE reads anew with MiXCR; each CDR3 protein has one entry. The sample carries about 220,000 distinct CDR3 sequences, 25% to 30% recorded once. The sequencing sample was made of blood, either unsorted or a sorted T cell fraction (not recorded which). These receptors were taken from a male donor with ankylosing spondylitis or in good health (not recorded which).

This clonotype was picked up many times. The chain is built from TRBV12-3 or TRBV12-4 and TRBJ1-1, with a weak D call TRBD1 (6 bases). CDR3 length equals 14 residues. V was pared by 6 bases and J by 1 base, with 12 bases between. CDR3 in amino acids: CASSPGQQNTEAFF. CDR3 coding DNA: TGTGCCAGCAGCCCCGGACAGCAGAACACTGAAGCTTTCTTT.

This clonotype turned up a few times. V is TRBV20-1 and J is TRBJ2-3; 9 nucleotides match TRBD2. The CDR3 is 13 amino acids. Per germline, CDR1 DFQATT and CDR2 SNEGSKA (reference sequence). CDR3 amino acids: CSAASGARDTQYF. In DNA, the CDR3 is TGCAGCGCGGCTAGCGGGGCGCGGGATACGCAGTATTTT.

There are a few counts of this clonotype. This rearrangement joins TRBV25-1 to TRBJ1-4; unclear D gene. CDR3 length: 13 residues. Germline assignment: CDR1 MGHDK and CDR2 SYGVNS. V was trimmed by 2 bases and J by 10 bases, leaving 11 bases between them. CDR3 sequence reads: CASSEEGAGKLFF. The CDR3 coding sequence is TGTGCCAGCAGTGAAGAAGGCGCGGGAAAACTGTTTTTT.

The rearrangement links TRBV6-1 to TRBJ1-5; TRBD1 is a possible D gene (6 bases). The CDR3 covers 15 residues. CDR1 is MNHNS, CDR2 SASEGT, per germline. V lost 6 bases and J lost 0, with 12 bases in between. CDR3 amino acids: CASSRTGPSNQPQHF. The CDR3 DNA reads TGTGCCAGCAGCCGAACAGGGCCTAGCAATCAGCCCCAGCATTTT.

This clonotype has at least ten counts. The rearrangement uses TRBV10-3 and TRBJ2-7; D is undetermined. The ends were cut back, 0 bases at V and 3 bases at J, with 9 bases in the middle. The CDR3 consists of 14 residues. Germline V lookup: CDR1 ENHRY, CDR2 SYGVKD. CDR3: CAISESSSFYEQYF. DNA of the CDR3: TGTGCCATCAGTGAGTCGTCATCGTTCTACGAGCAGTACTTC.

This clonotype appeared many times. This chain links TRBV6-6 with TRBJ1-1; D ambiguous. Germline assignment: CDR1 MNHNY and CDR2 SVGAGI (reference sequence). The CDR3 totals 13 residues. V was trimmed by 7 bases and J by 0 bases, leaving 9 bases between them. CDR3 bases: TGTGCCAGCACCGGAGGGATGAACACTGAAGCTTTCTTT. It yields the protein CASTGGMNTEAFF.

For this clonotype: A much larger clone is a single base away; this may be a read error. The chain employs TRBV6-2 or TRBV6-3 and TRBJ2-1, with D possibly being TRBD1 (6 bases). Germline CDR1 reads MNHEY; CDR2 reads SVGEGT. The CDR3 has 13 residues. CDR3 sequence (DNA): TGTGCCAGCACCCCAACAGGGTTCAATGAGCGGTTCTTC. This encodes CASTPTGFNERFF.

V gene TRBV20-1 combines with J gene TRBJ2-1, with a possible D match to TRBD2 (5 bases). The V gene's germline CDR1 is DFQATT and CDR2 SNEGSKA (reference sequence). The V end lost 5 bases, the J end lost 8 bases, and 13 bases lay between the germline ends. The CDR3 runs to 12 residues. The CDR3 region has the DNA TGCAGTGCTCCCGTAGCGAGCGATGAGCAGTTCTTC. This sequence encodes CSAPVASDEQFF.

At least ten counts were recorded for this clonotype. The gene calls are TRBV29-1 and TRBJ2-1; 9 bases align to TRBD1. Trimming at V came to 5 bases and at J to 4 bases, leaving 6 bases not matched to a gene. The CDR3 extends over 14 amino acids. Germline V gene lookup returns CDR1 SQVTM and CDR2 ANQGSEA. The CDR3 spells CSVKRDRDYNEQFF. CDR3 sequence (DNA): TGCAGCGTTAAACGGGACAGGGATTACAATGAGCAGTTCTTC.

This sequence joins TRBV6-5 and TRBJ2-7; D remains unclear. V was clipped by 0 bases and J by 7 bases, with 10 bases between them. Germline V lookup: CDR1 MNHEY, CDR2 SVGAGI. CDR3 size: 13 residues. For the CDR3, the DNA is TGTGCCAGCAGTTACTCGAGAAGCGTAGAGCAGTACTTC. Amino acid sequence: CASSYSRSVEQYF.

This clonotype occurred many times. This sequence joins TRBV7-2 and TRBJ2-7, with TRBD1 matching 9 bases. Germline CDR1 reads SGHTA; CDR2 reads FQGNSA. This CDR3 is 14 amino acids long. The V segment lost 1 base and the J segment 6 bases; nucleotides outside the gene matches: 4. This CDR3 is CASSLGGTGLEQYF. The CDR3 bases are TGTGCCAGCAGCTTAGGGGGGACAGGGCTCGAGCAGTACTTC.

The sample holds many counts of this clonotype. The V call is TRBV3-1, the J call TRBJ2-1; TRBD2 matches at 7 bases. The CDR3 totals 16 residues. The ends lost 1 base at V and 3 bases at J; junction bases unmatched: 6. Looked up from germline, CDR1 is LGHDT and CDR2 is YNNKEL (reference sequence). CDR3 protein: CASSQAQGGGYNEQFF. As DNA, the CDR3 is TGTGCCAGCAGCCAAGCCCAGGGCGGGGGCTACAATGAGCAGTTCTTC.

There are many counts of this clonotype. The V call is TRBV29-1, the J call TRBJ2-4; a possible D gene is TRBD2 (6 bases). This CDR3 contains 15 residues. With 2 bases removed from V and 0 bases from J, the gap between germline ends came to 11 bases. Germline-derived CDR1 and CDR2 are SQVTM and ANQGSEA. The CDR3 sequence: CSVEQEGLAKNIQYF. The CDR3 DNA reads as TGCAGCGTTGAACAGGAGGGACTAGCCAAAAACATTCAGTACTTC.

In its sample, this clonotype was seen a few times. The gene calls are TRBV20-1 and TRBJ2-1, with 9 bases fitting TRBD1. Germline loops: CDR1 DFQATT, CDR2 SNEGSKA (reference sequence). The J segment lost 5 bases and the V segment lost 2 bases, leaving 7 bases of the junction unmatched. The CDR3 consists of 15 residues. The CDR3, as DNA: TGCAGTGCTAGAACCTCCGGGACAGGGAACAATGAGCAGTTCTTC. Its protein product is CSARTSGTGNNEQFF.

The chain carries TRBV15 and TRBJ2-5, with D perhaps assigned TRBD1 or TRBD2 (6 bases each). CDR3 length: 15 residues. The V and J ends lost 3 bases and 5 bases respectively, with 16 bases between them. Germline CDR1 and CDR2: LNHNV and YYDKDF (reference sequence). The chain's CDR3 is CATSSPKGGVETQYF. The DNA for the CDR3 is TGTGCCACCAGCAGTCCCAAGGGGGGAGTGGAGACCCAGTACTTC.

There are many counts of this clonotype. The rearrangement links TRBV20-1 to TRBJ2-5, with 9 nucleotides matching TRBD1. The V segment lost 3 bases and the J segment 10 bases; nucleotides outside the gene matches: 9. Per germline, CDR1 DFQATT and CDR2 SNEGSKA (reference sequence). The length of the CDR3 is 13 residues. CDR3 loop: CSARGDREGVQYF. The CDR3 coding sequence is TGCAGTGCTAGGGGGGACAGGGAAGGGGTCCAGTACTTC.

The J gene is TRBJ1-4, the V gene TRBV4-2; no reliable D call. This CDR3 is 15 amino acids long. V shed 0 bases and J shed 8 bases, with 13 bases lying between them. Germline V gene sequence: CDR1 LGHNA, CDR2 YNFKEQ. CDR3 in amino acids: CASSQDYPKDEKLFF. CDR3 nucleotides: TGTGCCAGCAGCCAAGACTATCCGAAGGACGAAAAACTGTTTTTT.

V usage is TRBV4-2 and J usage is TRBJ2-3; 8 bases line up with TRBD2. The CDR3 has 15 amino acids. The ends lost 2 bases at V and 3 bases at J; junction bases unmatched: 4. Germline V gene lookup returns CDR1 LGHNA and CDR2 YNFKEQ. CDR3 sequence: CASSQREGLTDTQYF. As DNA, the CDR3 is TGTGCCAGCAGCCAACGGGAGGGCCTGACAGATACGCAGTATTTT.

This clonotype was counted between two and nine times. DNA of the CDR3: TGTGCCAGCTCTCGCGACAGGGGGCAGGGCGATGAGCAGTTCTTC. As protein: CASSRDRGQGDEQFF. The chain employs TRBV18 and TRBJ2-1, with 10 bases aligning to TRBD1. Germline V gene lookup returns CDR1 KGHSH and CDR2 LQKENI. The CDR3 covers 15 residues. With V trimmed by 6 bases and J by 8 bases, 10 bases remained unmatched.

V gene TRBV5-6 combines with J gene TRBJ2-3, with TRBD1 as a possible D gene (6 bases). Trimming removed 5 bases at V and 3 bases at J, with 16 bases between. Germline lookup yields CDR1 SGHDT and CDR2 YYEEEE. The CDR3 sequence is 15 residues long. CDR3 coding DNA: TGTGCCAGCAGTGAGGGACACCGGAGGACAGATACGCAGTATTTT. Translated, it gives CASSEGHRRTDTQYF.

The table lists this clonotype with a few counts. This chain connects TRBV20-1 to TRBJ1-1; no reliable D call. This CDR3 spans 13 amino acids. Per the germline V gene, CDR1 is DFQATT and CDR2 is SNEGSKA (reference sequence). Trimming took 3 bases from V and 0 from J, leaving 8 bases between them. This chain's CDR3 is CSASNSVNTEAFF. CDR3 nucleotide sequence: TGCAGTGCTAGTAATTCGGTGAACACTGAAGCTTTCTTT.

J is TRBJ2-3 and V is TRBV4-1; 11 nucleotides align to TRBD1. The CDR3 is 18 amino acids. V lost 1 base to trimming and J lost 5 bases; unmatched junction nucleotides: 11. Germline loops: CDR1 MGHRA, CDR2 YSYEKL. The CDR3 bases are TGCGCCAGCAGCCAAGGCCGCCCGGGACAGGGGGGCAAAGATACGCAGTATTTT. Residues: CASSQGRPGQGGKDTQYF.

This sequence joins TRBV3-1 and TRBJ2-1; D may be TRBD1 or TRBD2 (6 bases each). Germline CDR1 is LGHDT and CDR2 is YNNKEL (reference sequence). This CDR3 comprises 16 residues. With 4 bases removed from V and 9 bases from J, the gap between germline ends came to 22 bases. The CDR3 sequence: CASSLGGLGLTIEQFF. The CDR3 DNA follows: TGTGCCAGCAGCCTGGGGGGCCTCGGACTCACAATTGAGCAGTTCTTC.

This clonotype was seen a handful of times. The chain has TRBV10-3 and TRBJ2-1; 9 bases agree with TRBD2. CDR3 length: 16 residues. J lost 6 bases, V lost 4 bases, and 10 bases had no gene match. Germline loops: CDR1 ENHRY, CDR2 SYGVKD. CDR3 protein: CAISGGGGRAVNEQFF. The CDR3, as DNA: TGTGCCATCAGTGGGGGCGGCGGGAGGGCCGTCAATGAGCAGTTCTTC.

This sequence joins TRBV6-5 and TRBJ2-5; no clear D. The CDR3 is made up of 11 amino acids. Looked up from germline, CDR1 is MNHEY and CDR2 is SVGAGI. V gave up 6 bases and J gave up 5 bases, with 7 bases separating them. The CDR3 here is CASRVRETQYF. In DNA form, the CDR3 reads TGTGCCAGCAGGGTTCGGGAGACCCAGTACTTC.

Only a few counts were recorded for this clonotype. The rearrangement uses TRBV7-2 and TRBJ1-5; TRBD1 matches at 8 bases. Losses at the gene ends were 5 bases for V and 9 bases for J; bases not matched to a gene: 15. CDR1 and CDR2 (germline): SGHTA, FQGNSA. This CDR3 comprises 16 residues. The CDR3 DNA sequence: TGTGCCAGCAGCCCCTCCCGCGACAGGGGAATGGGGCCCCAGCATTTT. Its translation: CASSPSRDRGMGPQHF. Complete variable domain (other parts from reference TRBV7-2 and TRBJ1-5): GAGVSQSPSNKVTEKGKDVELRCDPISGHTALYWYRQSLGQGLEFLIYFQGNSAPDKSGLPSDRFSAERTGGSVSTLTIQRTQQEDSAVYLCASSPSRDRGMGPQHFGDGTRLSIL.

This clonotype has ten or more counts. This chain joins TRBV10-3 and TRBJ2-1; possible D gene TRBD2, 5 bases. The V and J ends lost 1 base and 1 base respectively, with 17 bases between them. Germline assignment: CDR1 ENHRY and CDR2 SYGVKD. CDR3 length equals 18 residues. This CDR3 reads CAISEFGRTSGSYNEQFF. The CDR3, as DNA: TGTGCCATCAGTGAGTTCGGCCGAACTAGTGGGTCCTACAATGAGCAGTTCTTC.

This clonotype was seen at least ten times. CDR3 bases: TGTGCCAGCAGCCAGAGGGACAGGGCGGTTGGGGGCACAGATACGCAGTATTTT. The encoded protein is CASSQRDRAVGGTDTQYF. The J gene is TRBJ2-3, the V gene TRBV3-1, with 9 bases aligning to TRBD1. V lost 3 bases and J lost 1; bases outside the gene matches: 11. There are 18 residues in the CDR3. Germline CDR1 LGHDT, CDR2 YNNKEL (reference sequence).

The V call is TRBV10-3, the J call TRBJ2-7; TRBD1 agrees at 7 bases. Per germline, CDR1 ENHRY and CDR2 SYGVKD. V lost 2 bases to trimming and J lost 2 bases; unmatched junction nucleotides: 6. This CDR3 spans 15 amino acids. This chain's CDR3 is CAISEAGTDAYEQYF. The CDR3 bases are TGTGCCATCAGTGAGGCCGGGACAGATGCCTACGAGCAGTACTTC.

This chain uses TRBV20-1 with TRBJ1-2; tentatively, D is TRBD1 (5 bases). Germline loops: CDR1 DFQATT, CDR2 SNEGSKA (reference sequence). Trimming removed 1 base at V and 7 bases at J, with 16 bases between. The CDR3 consists of 14 residues. In DNA, the CDR3 is TGCAGTGCTAGAGGTCCGGGGGAGCGAAGTGGCTACACCTTC. Translation: CSARGPGERSGYTF.